This T cell receptor beta chain was identified during a study of cytomegalovirus exposure and HLA in healthy donors. Study-level information: When 350 to 500 donors were genotyped, over 80% of them were found to fall in the Caucasian-associated ancestry cluster.

With 60 Vbeta and 13 Jbeta primers, the PCR was carried out. Sequencing used immunoSEQ multiplex PCR; TCRdb keeps in-frame clones, though not all of them. This table has roughly 180,000 clones, around three quarters appearing once. The ends were cut back, 2 bases at V and 3 bases at J, with 8 bases in the middle. Germline assignment: CDR1 MNHNS and CDR2 SASEGT. This CDR3 comprises 13 residues. This TCR was sampled from a woman aged 30 to 39 in good health and CMV-seropositive. The chain has TRBV6-1 and TRBJ2-7; no clear D. The sample consisted of PBMCs. In nucleotides, the CDR3 is TGTGCCAGCAGTGAACTAAGATACTACGAGCAGTACTTC. Protein: CASSELRYYEQYF.